The clone carrying this TCR beta chain was picked up one time. The germline V gene has CDR1 SGHVS and CDR2 FQNEAQ. The CDR3 contains 14 residues. With V trimmed by 6 bases and J by 4 bases, 7 bases remained unmatched. Only in-frame clones appear in the TCRdb table, and some are missing; sequencing was by immunoSEQ multiplex PCR. Here the sample spans 150,000 to 200,000 clones, 84% being singletons. These data belong to a study of cytomegalovirus exposure and HLA in healthy donors. The sample consisted of PBMCs. This rearrangement joins TRBV7-8 to TRBJ2-3; 7 bases fit TRBD2. This TCR came from a man under 40 in good health and CMV-seropositive. CDR3 nucleotide sequence: TGTGCCAGCAGAATCCGGACTAGACCAGATACGCAGTATTTT. Its translation is CASRIRTRPDTQYF.